The rows below give T cell receptor beta chains drawn from one sample of a study of cytomegalovirus exposure and HLA in healthy donors. Clones were read by immunoSEQ multiplex PCR, and TCRdb kept only the in-frame ones, dropping some. Of around 62,000 clones listed, over 70% are singletons. Source material: PBMCs. The origin of the receptors is a man aged 55 to 70 in good health and CMV-seropositive. Each CDR3 is given with its conserved first and last residue. D genes are given only for firm matches. Clone size appears in some rows only: once, few, many, or a class for an expanded clone.

>TRBV5-1|TRBD1|TRBJ2-5|-
CANSLGDRGAQETQYF
TGCGCCAACAGCTTGGGGGACAGGGGGGCACAAGAGACCCAGTACTTC
>TRBV4-1|-|TRBJ1-5|-
CASSQEGTGWGNQPQHF
TGCGCCAGCAGCCAAGAAGGTACAGGGTGGGGAAATCAGCCCCAGCATTTT
>TRBV5-1|-|TRBJ1-1|-
CASTPQGKDTEAFF
TGCGCCAGCACTCCACAGGGTAAGGACACTGAAGCTTTCTTT
>TRBV11-2|-|TRBJ1-1|few
CASSFIERGTEAFF
TGTGCCAGCAGCTTTATCGAAAGGGGGACTGAAGCTTTCTTT
>TRBV9|-|TRBJ2-5|-
CASSVGQTTRETQYF
TGTGCCAGCAGCGTAGGACAGACAACAAGGGAGACCCAGTACTTC
>TRBV7-9|-|TRBJ2-7|once
CASSPSGNYEQYF
TGTGCCAGCAGCCCGTCAGGGAACTACGAGCAGTACTTC
>TRBV6-5|-|TRBJ1-2|-
CASSYSPIGSNYGYTF
TGTGCCAGCAGTTATTCTCCTATAGGGAGTAACTATGGCTACACCTTC
>TRBV5-6|TRBD2|TRBJ2-5|-
CASSFFAGGTQETQYF
TGTGCCAGCAGCTTCTTCGCGGGAGGAACCCAAGAGACCCAGTACTTC
>TRBV19|TRBD2|TRBJ2-1|-
CASSPRTSGNEQFF
TGTGCCAGTAGTCCCCGGACTAGCGGGAATGAGCAGTTCTTC
>TRBV5-1|TRBD1|TRBJ1-4|-
CASSLTGTATNEKLFF
TGCGCCAGCAGCCTAACCGGGACAGCAACTAATGAAAAACTGTTTTTT
>TRBV6-5|TRBD2|TRBJ2-7|-
CASSGLAGGGEQYF
TGTGCCAGCAGTGGGCTAGCGGGGGGTGGCGAGCAGTACTTC
>TRBV7-9|-|TRBJ1-2|-
CASSYPLQGRSYGYTF
TGTGCCAGCAGCTACCCTTTACAGGGAAGAAGCTATGGCTACACCTTC
>TRBV13|-|TRBJ1-2|many
CASSSTGFYGYTF
TGTGCCAGCAGCTCGACAGGATTCTATGGCTACACCTTC
>TRBV27|TRBD2|TRBJ2-5|-
CASRTTSAETQYF
TGTGCCAGCAGAACTACTAGCGCAGAGACCCAGTACTTC
>TRBV5-4|TRBD1|TRBJ2-1|-
CASSPGGQGRTNEQFF
TGTGCCAGCAGCCCCGGGGGACAGGGCAGGACCAATGAGCAGTTCTTC
>TRBV6-4|-|TRBJ1-2|-
CASSVSMDSWNYGYTF
TGTGCCAGCAGTGTGAGCATGGACAGTTGGAACTATGGCTACACCTTC
>TRBV5-1|TRBD1|TRBJ1-3|-
CASSEGQGNTIYF
TGCGCCAGCAGCGAGGGACAGGGAAACACCATATATTTT
>TRBV11-3|TRBD1|TRBJ2-5|-
CASSFSTGETQYF
TGTGCCAGCAGCTTTTCGACAGGGGAGACCCAGTACTTC
>TRBV6-5|-|TRBJ1-2|-
CASSKQGLYGYTF
TGTGCCAGCAGTAAACAGGGCCTCTATGGCTACACCTTC
>TRBV6-6|-|TRBJ2-7|-
CASSYSKGAEQYF
TGTGCCAGCAGTTACTCGAAAGGGGCCGAGCAGTACTTC
>TRBV2|TRBD1|TRBJ1-4|-
CASSIGQGNTEKLFF
TGTGCCAGCAGTATCGGACAGGGAAATACTGAAAAACTGTTTTTT
>TRBV7-2|-|TRBJ1-2|-
CANALVGGGHGYTF
TGTGCCAACGCTCTAGTTGGCGGAGGGCATGGCTACACCTTC
>TRBV2|TRBD1|TRBJ1-3|few
CASRGLMTGSSGNTIYF
TGTGCCAGCAGGGGCCTAATGACAGGGAGCTCTGGAAACACCATATATTTT
>TRBV19|-|TRBJ1-6|once
CASSIQDTIRSYNSPLHF
TGTGCCAGTAGTATCCAGGACACCATCCGCTCCTATAATTCACCCCTCCACTTT
>TRBV10-3|-|TRBJ2-5|-
CAIKGGGETQYF
TGTGCCATCAAGGGAGGGGGGGAGACCCAGTACTTC
>TRBV15|-|TRBJ1-4|-
CATSIQAGRGEKLFF
TGTGCCACCAGCATCCAAGCAGGCCGTGGGGAAAAACTGTTTTTT
>TRBV27|-|TRBJ1-5|few
CASSKRQVSNNQPQHF
TGTGCCAGCAGTAAACGACAGGTATCTAACAATCAGCCCCAGCATTTT
>TRBV10-3|-|TRBJ2-5|-
CAIGDSETQYF
TGTGCCATTGGGGACTCAGAGACCCAGTACTTC
>TRBV4-2|TRBD2|TRBJ2-5|-
CASSKPGLAEETQYF
TGTGCCAGCAGCAAACCGGGACTAGCGGAAGAGACCCAGTACTTC
>TRBV5-1|-|TRBJ2-2|once
CASSLDSGGTGELFF
TGCGCCAGCAGCTTGGACAGCGGTGGAACCGGGGAGCTGTTTTTT
>TRBV7-9|-|TRBJ1-2|-
CASSPRAGFNGYTF
TGTGCCAGCAGCCCCCGGGCGGGGTTCAATGGCTACACCTTC
>TRBV7-9|TRBD1|TRBJ1-1|-
CASSILRQGRNTEAFF
TGTGCCAGCAGCATACTGAGACAGGGGAGGAACACTGAAGCTTTCTTT
>TRBV11-2|-|TRBJ1-5|-
CASSLDIGAQPQHF
TGTGCCAGCAGCTTAGATATAGGGGCTCAGCCCCAGCATTTT
>TRBV11-3|TRBD1|TRBJ2-2|few
CASRKRGQGADHTGELFF
TGTGCCAGCAGAAAAAGGGGACAGGGGGCGGACCACACCGGGGAGCTGTTTTTT
>TRBV29-1|TRBD1|TRBJ1-2|-
CSVGGTGTTF
TGCAGCGTTGGGGGGACAGGAACCACTTTC
>TRBV5-1|TRBD2|TRBJ2-2|-
CASNPGTVAGVGTGELFF
TGCGCCAGCAACCCGGGAACCGTAGCGGGAGTGGGCACCGGGGAGCTGTTTTTT
>TRBV11-3|-|TRBJ2-6|-
CASSLESAGANVLTF
TGTGCCAGCAGCTTAGAGAGTGCTGGGGCCAACGTCCTGACTTTC
>TRBV12-1|-|TRBJ2-5|-
CASSSGPDRKQETQYF
TGTGCCAGCAGCTCCGGTCCCGACAGGAAGCAAGAGACCCAGTACTTC
>TRBV18|-|TRBJ2-7|-
CASSPGGREQYF
TGTGCCAGCTCACCGGGGGGGCGCGAGCAGTACTTC
>TRBV5-1|-|TRBJ2-3|-
CASSWTSVGTQYF
TGCGCCAGCAGCTGGACATCGGTAGGTACGCAGTATTTT
>TRBV4-1|-|TRBJ1-2|-
CASSHVGADYGYTF
TGCGCCAGCAGCCACGTAGGGGCGGACTATGGCTACACCTTC
>TRBV6-6|-|TRBJ1-1|-
CASRVEMNTEAFF
TGTGCCAGCAGAGTCGAGATGAACACTGAAGCTTTCTTT
>TRBV7-6|TRBD1|TRBJ1-1|-
CASSLGQGNTEAFF
TGTGCCAGCAGCTTAGGACAGGGGAACACTGAAGCTTTCTTT
>TRBV14|-|TRBJ2-4|-
CASSQDQLRNIQYF
TGTGCCAGCAGCCAAGATCAGCTGAGGAACATTCAGTACTTC
>TRBV7-8|-|TRBJ2-5|-
CASSLNRVAQETQYF
TGTGCCAGCAGCTTAAATCGAGTAGCCCAAGAGACCCAGTACTTC
>TRBV6-1|-|TRBJ2-7|-
CASSELWSSYEQYF
TGTGCCAGCAGTGAATTATGGAGCTCCTACGAGCAGTACTTC
>TRBV14|TRBD1|TRBJ2-1|-
CASSQVTGGTGNEQFF
TGTGCCAGCAGCCAAGTGACAGGGGGGACGGGCAATGAGCAGTTCTTC
>TRBV6-4|-|TRBJ1-6|once
CASSGGVYNSPLHF
TGTGCCAGCAGTGGCGGGGTCTATAATTCACCCCTCCACTTT
>TRBV5-4|-|TRBJ1-3|-
CASSSGTSGNTIYF
TGTGCCAGCAGCTCCGGGACTAGTGGAAACACCATATATTTT
>TRBV4-2|TRBD2|TRBJ2-3|-
CASSQTGPGLSQYF
TGTGCCAGCAGCCAAACAGGACCGGGACTATCGCAGTATTTT
>TRBV19|TRBD1|TRBJ2-7|-
CASSKGQGALEQYF
TGTGCCAGTAGTAAGGGACAGGGGGCTCTCGAGCAGTACTTC
>TRBV7-9|-|TRBJ1-1|once
CAIRGSNEAFF
TGTGCCATTAGAGGGTCAAATGAAGCTTTCTTT
>TRBV28|-|TRBJ1-1|-
CASIRRNTEAFF
TGTGCCAGCATACGGAGGAACACTGAAGCTTTCTTT
>TRBV19|TRBD1|TRBJ1-1|few
CASRKGQHTEAFF
TGTGCCAGTAGGAAGGGACAGCACACTGAAGCTTTCTTT